This T cell receptor beta chain was recovered during a study of cytomegalovirus exposure and HLA in healthy donors. Germline V lookup: CDR1 SGHRS, CDR2 YFSETQ. This CDR3 region has 16 residues. The V segment lost 3 bases and the J segment 5 bases; nucleotides outside the gene matches: 6. PCR used 60 Vbeta primers and 13 Jbeta primers. TCRdb's copy holds only in-frame clones and misses some; the assay was immunoSEQ multiplex PCR. The sample lists 95,000 to 150,000 clones, about four fifths occurring once. General study findings and limits: Per a later analysis, approximately 16,000 TCR beta sequences showed association with HLA alleles at 0.05 false discovery rate.

Note on this clone: Its antigen is unknown.

The chain couples TRBV5-1 to TRBJ2-5; 14 bases line up with TRBD2. The TCR comes from a woman aged 50 to 60 in good health and CMV-seropositive. Input material: PBMCs. The CDR3 protein is CASSSATSGREETQYF. CDR3 bases: TGCGCCAGCAGCTCCGCGACTAGCGGGAGGGAGGAGACCCAGTACTTC.